The 24 T cell receptor beta chains reported below all come from one sample, sequenced in a study of T-cell memory formation after mild COVID-19. One entry per CDR3 protein, called by TCRdb with MiXCR from the 5' RACE reads. The table includes over 400,000 distinct CDR3 sequences, around a quarter detected once. Sequenced material: PBMCs or a T cell subset sorted from them (not recorded which). The receptors stem from an adult woman who had mild COVID-19 (a few samples of this study predate the infection). Cell type and time point are not known.

The count of this clonotype is one. The rearrangement uses TRBV6-6 and TRBJ2-7, with D maybe TRBD1 (6 bases). The CDR3 has 13 amino acids. V was shortened by 8 bases and J by 4 bases, with 15 bases between the two germline ends. Looked up from germline, CDR1 is MNHNY and CDR2 is SVGAGI (reference sequence). The CDR3 region has the DNA TGTGCCAGCGGGCTTTTAGGGGGTTACGAGCAGTACTTC. Protein product: CASGLLGGYEQYF.

The V and J genes are TRBV20-1 and TRBJ2-1; 13 bases are a match to TRBD2. J gave up 0 bases and V 5 bases, and 10 bases lay outside the gene matches. CDR1 is DFQATT, CDR2 SNEGSKA, per germline (reference sequence). CDR3 length equals 18 residues. The CDR3 DNA follows: TGCAGTGCTCCTCCCCCGACTAGCGGGGGGCCCTCCTACAATGAGCAGTTCTTC. Its translation is CSAPPPTSGGPSYNEQFF.

J is TRBJ2-3 and V is TRBV7-7; 7 bases match TRBD2. The CDR3 runs 15 residues. Looked up from germline, CDR1 is SSHAT and CDR2 is FNYEAQ (reference sequence). Unmatched junction bases numbered 5, after V lost 1 base and J lost 4 bases. CDR3 DNA: TGTGCCAGCAGCTTAGGGGGGGGTCCCTCAGATACGCAGTATTTT. Encoded protein: CASSLGGGPSDTQYF.

The gene calls are TRBV29-1 and TRBJ1-1; tentatively, D is TRBD1 (6 bases). The CDR3 consists of 14 residues. Trimming cost V 6 bases and J 4 bases, with 18 bases left between them. CDR1 SQVTM and CDR2 ANQGSEA come from the germline V gene. The CDR3 DNA reads TGCAGCGTATACTCACAGGGTTCGGGCACTGAAGCTTTCTTT. This codes for CSVYSQGSGTEAFF.

This clonotype has a count of ten or more. The rearrangement joins TRBV11-2 to TRBJ2-1; possible D gene TRBD2, 6 bases. The CDR3 covers 16 residues. CDR1 and CDR2 from the germline V gene are SGHAT and FQNNGV. Trimming pared 1 base from V and 2 bases from J, leaving 12 bases between. Here the CDR3 DNA reads TGTGCCAGCAGCTTAGCTATAGCGGCCGCCTACAATGAGCAGTTCTTC. This translates into CASSLAIAAAYNEQFF. The full variable domain, its missing parts supplied by reference TRBV11-2 and TRBJ2-1, is EAGVAQSPRYKIIEKRQSVAFWCNPISGHATLYWYQQILGQGPKLLIQFQNNGVVDDSQLPKDRFSAERLKGVDSTLKIQPAKLEDSAVYLCASSLAIAAAYNEQFFGPGTRLTVL.

V and J are TRBV5-1 and TRBJ2-5; 7 bases agree with TRBD2. The length of the CDR3 is 14 residues. With V trimmed by 1 base and J by 1 base, 1 base remained unmatched. Germline V lookup: CDR1 SGHRS, CDR2 YFSETQ. CDR3 sequence (DNA): TGCGCCAGCAGCTTGCTAGCGGCCCAAGAGACCCAGTACTTC. Translating it yields CASSLLAAQETQYF.

This chain connects TRBV24-1 to TRBJ2-1; TRBD2 matches at 8 bases. The CDR3 covers 19 residues. J lost 8 bases, V lost 6 bases, and 23 bases had no gene match. Looked up from germline, CDR1 is KGHDR and CDR2 is SFDVKD. CDR3 sequence reads: CATSSLLGGTRGRYDEQFF. The CDR3 nucleotides read TGTGCCACCAGTTCCCTTTTGGGGGGGACGCGCGGGAGGTATGATGAGCAGTTCTTC.

The chain joins TRBV5-1 to TRBJ2-5; D is unresolved. The V end lost 4 bases, the J end lost 3 bases, and 13 bases lay between the germline ends. Germline V gives CDR1 SGHRS, CDR2 YFSETQ. There are 14 residues in the CDR3. This CDR3 is CASSQNGFKETQYF. The CDR3 DNA follows: TGCGCCAGCAGCCAAAACGGATTCAAAGAGACCCAGTACTTC.

This clonotype was seen repeatedly, ten times or more. The chain is built from TRBV5-1 and TRBJ2-2, with 10 bases identical to TRBD2. The ends lost 4 bases at V and 7 bases at J; junction bases unmatched: 16. The germline V gene has CDR1 SGHRS and CDR2 YFSETQ. CDR3 length equals 18 residues. This chain's CDR3 is CASSLLPGAGGPIGELFF. DNA for the CDR3: TGCGCCAGCAGCCTACTCCCCGGAGCGGGGGGGCCGATCGGGGAGCTGTTTTTT.

As to this clonotype: Germline and junction disagree at one end, which may indicate a read error. The rearrangement links TRBV23-1 to TRBJ2-1; unclear D gene. TRBV23-1 is labeled an ORF, and its function is uncertain. The CDR3 consists of 14 residues. The CDR3 loop reads CASSPRAPYNEQFF. CDR3 in DNA: TGCGCCAGCAGTCCACGGGCCCCCTATAATGAGCAGTTCTTC.

In its sample, this clonotype was seen a few times. The chain uses TRBV18 and TRBJ2-7, with a weak D call TRBD1 (6 bases). The V gene lost 1 base and the J gene lost 5 bases, with 9 bases spanning the gap. This CDR3 spans 13 amino acids. Germline V gene sequence: CDR1 KGHSH, CDR2 LQKENI. Here the CDR3 reads CASSPLQGNEQYF. CDR3 bases: TGTGCCAGCTCACCACTGCAGGGGAACGAGCAGTACTTC.

A few counts support this clonotype. This rearrangement joins TRBV12-3 or TRBV12-4 to TRBJ2-5; maybe TRBD2 (6 bases). Trimming shortened V by 2 bases and J by 2 bases, and 12 bases separated the two germline ends. The CDR3 sequence is 15 residues long. The CDR3 bases are TGTGCCAGCAGTTTATTCAGCGGGCTTCAAGAGACCCAGTACTTC. It codes for CASSLFSGLQETQYF.

In this sample, this clonotype turned up many times. The chain links TRBV6-5 to TRBJ1-2, with a possible D match to TRBD1 (5 bases). This CDR3 is 16 amino acids long. The V end lost 3 bases, the J end lost 0 bases, and 14 bases lay between the germline ends. Germline V gene data show CDR1 as MNHEY and CDR2 as SVGAGI. CDR3 sequence reads: CASSYFRQPSNYGYTF. The CDR3 region has the DNA TGTGCCAGCAGTTATTTCCGACAGCCGTCTAACTATGGCTACACCTTC.

The J gene is TRBJ2-1, the V gene TRBV11-3; 10 positions match TRBD2. The CDR3 is 15 residues long. V dropped 6 bases and J dropped 7; count of bases not matched to a gene: 9. Looked up from germline, CDR1 is SGHNT and CDR2 is YENEEA. CDR3 coding DNA: TGTGCCAGCAGGTCTCCTAGCGGGAGACTGAATGAGCAGTTCTTC. It codes for CASRSPSGRLNEQFF. The full variable domain, its missing parts supplied by reference TRBV11-3 and TRBJ2-1, is EAGVVQSPRYKIIEKKQPVAFWCNPISGHNTLYWYLQNLGQGPELLIRYENEEAVDDSQLPKDRFSAERLKGVDSTLKIQPAELGDSAVYLCASRSPSGRLNEQFFGPGTRLTVL.

The chain links TRBV5-1 to TRBJ2-5, with D possibly matching TRBD1 (6 bases). CDR1 is SGHRS, CDR2 YFSETQ, per germline. The CDR3 covers 15 residues. V lost 0 bases and J 0 bases, leaving 9 bases between the germline ends. The DNA for the CDR3 is TGCGCCAGCAGCTTGGTTGGACAGCACCAAGAGACCCAGTACTTC. It translates to CASSLVGQHQETQYF.

V usage is TRBV29-1 and J usage is TRBJ1-1; D gene ambiguous. The CDR3 runs to 13 residues. The germline V and J ends were trimmed by 6 bases and 5 bases, with 16 bases remaining between them. CDR1 and CDR2 from the germline V gene are SQVTM and ANQGSEA. In DNA form, the CDR3 reads TGCAGCGTAGGAGGTGGCTCGCGGACTGAAGCTTTCTTT. It specifies CSVGGGSRTEAFF.

This clonotype was counted only a few times. The rearrangement links TRBV6-5 to TRBJ2-3; 7 bases align to TRBD1. Germline trimming cut 4 bases from V and 4 bases from J; bases unmatched to any gene: 5. In germline, CDR1 is MNHEY, CDR2 SVGAGI. CDR3 size: 14 residues. The CDR3 DNA is TGTGCCAGCAGTTTAGGGGGCGACGCAGATACGCAGTATTTT. Translated: CASSLGGDADTQYF.

The rearrangement joins TRBV4-2 to TRBJ2-1; 9 nucleotides line up with TRBD2. The CDR3 contains 18 residues. V was clipped by 1 base and J by 4 bases; unmatched bases: 11. Germline CDR1 and CDR2: LGHNA and YNFKEQ. Here the CDR3 DNA reads TGTGCCAGCAGCCAAGGGTTTCGTCTAGCGGGAAATTACAATGAGCAGTTCTTC. This codes for CASSQGFRLAGNYNEQFF.

In its sample, this clonotype was seen a few times. The chain carries TRBV7-9 and TRBJ1-5, with D perhaps TRBD1 (6 bases). Trimming stripped 1 base from V and 7 bases from J, with 17 bases between. Germline CDR1 is SEHNR and CDR2 is FQNEAQ (reference sequence). There are 16 residues in the CDR3. CDR3 region: CASSLGRWGAEQPQHF. The CDR3 DNA follows: TGTGCCAGCAGCTTAGGACGGTGGGGGGCTGAGCAGCCCCAGCATTTT. The full variable domain, completed using reference TRBV7-9 and TRBJ1-5, is DTGVSQNPRHKITKRGQNVTFRCDPISEHNRLYWYRQTLGQGPEFLTYFQNEAQLEKSRLLSDRFSAERPKGSFSTLEIQRTEQGDSAMYLCASSLGRWGAEQPQHFGDGTRLSIL.

This clonotype was detected a few times. This chain links TRBV12-3 or TRBV12-4 with TRBJ2-1, with 7 bases lining up with TRBD2. V shed 0 bases, J shed 7 bases, and the junction held 12 bases outside the gene matches. The CDR3 contains 17 residues. Here the CDR3 reads CASSLAGLGLGRNEQFF. Written as DNA, the CDR3 is TGTGCCAGCAGTTTAGCTGGACTAGGGTTAGGTAGGAATGAGCAGTTCTTC.

This clonotype appeared once. The genes are TRBV24-1 and TRBJ2-6, with 12 nucleotides matching TRBD2. The CDR3 totals 18 residues. With 4 bases clipped from V and 2 bases from J, the junction kept 5 bases outside the gene matches. Germline V gene sequence: CDR1 KGHDR, CDR2 SFDVKD. CDR3 in DNA: TGTGCCACCAGTGAGACTAGCGGGGGCGCCCCTGGGGCCAACGTCCTGACTTTC. Translation: CATSETSGGAPGANVLTF.

In this sample, this clonotype turned up many times. The V and J genes are TRBV6-6 and TRBJ2-7, with 12 bases lining up with TRBD2. The germline V gene encodes CDR1 MNHNY and CDR2 SVGAGI (reference sequence). CDR3 length: 15 amino acids. The ends lost 2 bases at V and 4 bases at J; junction bases unmatched: 3. Here the CDR3 DNA reads TGTGCCAGCAGTTACGCTAGCGGGAGGGCGTACGAGCAGTACTTC. This gives the protein CASSYASGRAYEQYF.

In its sample, this clonotype was seen a few times. The chain carries TRBV27 and TRBJ2-3, with a possible D match to TRBD1 (5 bases). The CDR3 extends over 15 amino acids. V lost 6 bases, J lost 1 base, and 14 bases lay in between. Germline CDR1 and CDR2: MNHEY and SMNVEV (reference sequence). The CDR3 DNA sequence: TGTGCCAGCAGGACGCAGGGCCGTGGCACAGATACGCAGTATTTT. Amino acids: CASRTQGRGTDTQYF.

There are a few counts of this clonotype. The rearrangement links TRBV4-2 to TRBJ2-5; perhaps TRBD2 as D (6 bases). The CDR3 sequence is 15 residues long. CDR1 and CDR2 from the germline V gene are LGHNA and YNFKEQ. Trimming shortened V by 1 base and J by 2 bases, and 11 bases separated the two germline ends. The CDR3 protein is CASSQVWGVQETQYF. CDR3 nucleotides: TGTGCCAGCAGCCAAGTCTGGGGGGTACAAGAGACCCAGTACTTC.